This entry lists 7 T cell receptor beta chains sequenced from one sample in a study of identifying expanded T cells in peripheral blood. Sequencing used immunoSEQ multiplex PCR; TCRdb keeps in-frame clones, though not all of them. The repertoire includes 95,000 or so clones, approximately 86% of them detected once, and 5.5% to 6.5% sits in the top ten. Input material: blood. All receptors come from a person aged 18 to 70 in good health.

The chain has TRBV18 and TRBJ2-3, with 7 bases aligning to TRBD2. This CDR3 is built from 17 residues. The V gene's germline CDR1 is KGHSH and CDR2 LQKENI. Trimming at V came to 1 base and at J to 5 bases, leaving 12 bases not matched to a gene. The DNA for the CDR3 is TGTGCCAGCTCACCACAGACTGGGCCCGGCGGGGGAGATACGCAGTATTTT. It yields the protein CASSPQTGPGGGDTQYF.

This clone was counted only a few times. The gene calls are TRBV30 and TRBJ2-7; D unresolved. The CDR3 totals 11 residues. Germline CDR1 reads GTSNPN; CDR2 reads SVGIG (reference sequence). Trimming left V 0 bases short and J 3 bases short, with 3 bases between. The DNA of the CDR3 is TGTGCCTGGAGTGTTGTCTACGAGCAGTACTTC. This sequence encodes CAWSVVYEQYF.

The chain employs TRBV21-1 and TRBJ1-1; the table's TRBD1 call for D was not verified on the DNA. TRBV21-1 is listed as a pseudogene. The CDR3 covers 14 residues. In DNA form, the CDR3 reads TGTGCCGCCAAAACAGGGGTACGAGGCACTGAAGCTTTCTTT. Encoded protein: CAAKTGVRGTEAFF.

This clone was recorded only once. The identical CDR3 is also encoded by other nucleotide sequences in the sample. The V gene is TRBV4-1, the J gene TRBJ2-7; D is undetermined. Per germline, CDR1 MGHRA and CDR2 YSYEKL. V was clipped by 3 bases and J by 6 bases, with 15 bases between them. The CDR3 spans 14 residues. The CDR3 DNA follows: TGCGCCAGCAGCCAGGTTAGGAGTCAGGCCGAGCAGTACTTC. The encoded protein is CASSQVRSQAEQYF.

The rearrangement joins TRBV14 to TRBJ1-2; D is unclear. CDR3 length: 13 residues. Trimming left V 4 bases short and J 9 bases short, with 15 bases between. Per the germline V gene, CDR1 is SGHDN and CDR2 is FVKESK. CDR3 region: CASSPSLLSSYTF. In DNA form, the CDR3 reads TGTGCCAGCAGCCCCTCCCTTTTAAGTAGCTACACCTTC.

The chain carries TRBV9 and TRBJ2-3; D is undetermined. Germline V lookup: CDR1 SGDLS, CDR2 YYNGEE. The ends were cut back, 2 bases at V and 6 bases at J, with 7 bases in the middle. CDR3 length equals 12 residues. This CDR3 is CASSVSRDTQYF. In nucleotides, the CDR3 is TGTGCCAGCAGCGTGAGTAGGGATACGCAGTATTTT.

V gene TRBV5-1 combines with J gene TRBJ2-7; the match to TRBD1 covers 8 bases. Germline CDR1 reads SGHRS; CDR2 reads YFSETQ. The CDR3 is 15 residues long. The junction had 11 bases not matched to a gene; V was cut back by 6 bases and J by 3 bases. The CDR3 DNA sequence: TGCGCCAGCACCCGGGACGGGACAGGTTTCTACGAGCAGTACTTC. It codes for CASTRDGTGFYEQYF.